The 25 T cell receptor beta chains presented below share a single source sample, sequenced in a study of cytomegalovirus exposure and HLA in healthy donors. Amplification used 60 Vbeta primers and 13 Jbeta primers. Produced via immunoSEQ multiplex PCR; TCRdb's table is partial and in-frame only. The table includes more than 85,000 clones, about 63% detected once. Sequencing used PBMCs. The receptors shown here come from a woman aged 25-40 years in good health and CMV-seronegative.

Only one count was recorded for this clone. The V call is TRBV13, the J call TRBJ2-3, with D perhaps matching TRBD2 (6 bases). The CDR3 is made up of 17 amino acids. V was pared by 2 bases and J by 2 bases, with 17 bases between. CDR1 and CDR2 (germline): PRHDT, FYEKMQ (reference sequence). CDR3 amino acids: CASSLSPLGGLTDTQYF. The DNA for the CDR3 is TGTGCCAGCAGCTTAAGCCCCCTGGGGGGACTCACAGATACGCAGTATTTT.

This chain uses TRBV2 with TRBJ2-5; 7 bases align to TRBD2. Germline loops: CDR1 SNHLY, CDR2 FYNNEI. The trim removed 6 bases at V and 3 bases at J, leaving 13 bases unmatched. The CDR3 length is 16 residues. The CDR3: CASRVISGETKETQYF. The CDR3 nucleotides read TGTGCCAGCAGAGTTATCAGCGGGGAGACCAAAGAGACCCAGTACTTC.

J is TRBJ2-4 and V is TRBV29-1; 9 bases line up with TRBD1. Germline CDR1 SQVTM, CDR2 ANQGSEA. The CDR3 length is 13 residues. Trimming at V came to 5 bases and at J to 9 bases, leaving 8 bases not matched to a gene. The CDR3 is CSVSGTGLGIQYF. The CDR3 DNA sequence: TGCAGCGTTTCCGGGACAGGGCTCGGCATTCAGTACTTC.

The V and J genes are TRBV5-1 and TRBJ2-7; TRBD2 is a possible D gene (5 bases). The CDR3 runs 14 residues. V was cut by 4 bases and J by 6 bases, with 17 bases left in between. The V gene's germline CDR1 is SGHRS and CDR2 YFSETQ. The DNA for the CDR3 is TGCGCCAGCAGCCCTTCCCCGGGGTTGGGCGAGCAGTACTTC. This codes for CASSPSPGLGEQYF.

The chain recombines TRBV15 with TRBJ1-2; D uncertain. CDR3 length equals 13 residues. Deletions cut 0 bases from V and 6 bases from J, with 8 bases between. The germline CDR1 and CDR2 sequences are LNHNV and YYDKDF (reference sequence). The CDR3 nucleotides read TGTGCCACCAGCAGAGATGAGGGAAATGGCTACACCTTC. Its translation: CATSRDEGNGYTF. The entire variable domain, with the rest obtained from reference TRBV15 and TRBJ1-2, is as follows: DAMVIQNPRYQVTQFGKPVTLSCSQTLNHNVMYWYQQKSSQAPKLLFHYYDKDFNNEADTPDNFQSRRPNTSFCFLDIRSPGLGDTAMYLCATSRDEGNGYTFGSGTRLTVV.

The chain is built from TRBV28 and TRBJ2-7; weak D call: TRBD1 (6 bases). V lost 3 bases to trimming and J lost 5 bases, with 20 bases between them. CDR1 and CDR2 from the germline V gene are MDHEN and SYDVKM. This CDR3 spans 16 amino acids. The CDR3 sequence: CASSLGSGDNFHEQYF. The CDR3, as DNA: TGTGCCAGCAGTTTGGGGAGTGGGGACAACTTCCACGAGCAGTACTTC.

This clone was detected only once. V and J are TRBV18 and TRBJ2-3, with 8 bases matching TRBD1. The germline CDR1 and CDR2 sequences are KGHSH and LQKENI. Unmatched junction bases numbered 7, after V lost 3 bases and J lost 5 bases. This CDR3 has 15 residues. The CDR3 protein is CASSPRQGAEDTQYF. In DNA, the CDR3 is TGTGCCAGCTCACCGCGGCAGGGGGCGGAAGATACGCAGTATTTT. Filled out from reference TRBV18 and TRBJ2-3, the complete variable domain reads NAGVMQNPRHLVRRRGQEARLRCSPMKGHSHVYWYRQLPEEGLKFMVYLQKENIIDESGMPKERFSAEFPKEGPSILRIQQVVRGDSAAYFCASSPRQGAEDTQYFGPGTRLTVL.

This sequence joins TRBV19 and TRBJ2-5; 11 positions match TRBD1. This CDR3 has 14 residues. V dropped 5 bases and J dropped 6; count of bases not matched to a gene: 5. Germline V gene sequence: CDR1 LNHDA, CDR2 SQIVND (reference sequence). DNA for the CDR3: TGTGCCAGTAGTCCCGGACAGGGGGCAAAGACCCAGTACTTC. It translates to CASSPGQGAKTQYF.

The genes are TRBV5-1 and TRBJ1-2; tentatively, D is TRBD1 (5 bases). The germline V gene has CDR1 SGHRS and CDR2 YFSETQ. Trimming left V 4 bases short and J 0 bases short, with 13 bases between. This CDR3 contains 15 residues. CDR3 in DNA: TGCGCCAGCAGCAATACAGGTGAAGCTAACTATGGCTACACCTTC. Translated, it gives CASSNTGEANYGYTF. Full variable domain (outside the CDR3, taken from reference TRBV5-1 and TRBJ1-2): KAGVTQTPRYLIKTRGQQVTLSCSPISGHRSVSWYQQTPGQGLQFLFEYFSETQRNKGNFPGRFSGRQFSNSRSEMNVSTLELGDSALYLCASSNTGEANYGYTFGSGTRLTVV.

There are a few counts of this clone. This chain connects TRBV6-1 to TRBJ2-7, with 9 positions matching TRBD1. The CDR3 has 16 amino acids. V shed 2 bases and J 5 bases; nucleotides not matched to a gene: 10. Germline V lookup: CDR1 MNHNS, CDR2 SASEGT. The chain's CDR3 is CASSESGTGQWNEQYF. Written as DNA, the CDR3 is TGTGCCAGCAGTGAAAGTGGGACAGGGCAATGGAACGAGCAGTACTTC.

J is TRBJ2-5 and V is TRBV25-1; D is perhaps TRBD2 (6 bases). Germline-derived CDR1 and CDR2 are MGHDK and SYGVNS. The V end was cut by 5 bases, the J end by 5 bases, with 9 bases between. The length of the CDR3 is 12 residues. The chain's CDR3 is CASSLSGETQYF. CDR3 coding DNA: TGTGCCAGCAGTCTGAGCGGGGAGACCCAGTACTTC.

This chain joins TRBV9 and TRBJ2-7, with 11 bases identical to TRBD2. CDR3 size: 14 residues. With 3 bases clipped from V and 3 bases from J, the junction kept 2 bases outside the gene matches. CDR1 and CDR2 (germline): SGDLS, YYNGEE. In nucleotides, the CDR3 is TGTGCCAGCAGCGGCGGACTAGCGGGCTACGAGCAGTACTTC. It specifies CASSGGLAGYEQYF.

DNA of the CDR3: TGCGCCAGCAGCGTGGGACAGGGGGCTGAAAACATTCAGTACTTC. It translates to CASSVGQGAENIQYF. V and J are TRBV5-1 and TRBJ2-4; 12 bases agree with TRBD1. The V gene end was trimmed by 4 bases and the J gene end by 5 bases; junction bases not matched to a gene: 4. The germline V gene has CDR1 SGHRS and CDR2 YFSETQ. CDR3 length: 15 amino acids.

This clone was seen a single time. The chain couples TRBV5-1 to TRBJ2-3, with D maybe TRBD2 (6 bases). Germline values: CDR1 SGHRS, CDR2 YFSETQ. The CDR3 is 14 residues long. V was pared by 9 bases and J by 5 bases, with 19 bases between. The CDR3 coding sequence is TGCGCCAACAAAGGGACTTCACGGGGAGATACGCAGTATTTT. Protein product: CANKGTSRGDTQYF.

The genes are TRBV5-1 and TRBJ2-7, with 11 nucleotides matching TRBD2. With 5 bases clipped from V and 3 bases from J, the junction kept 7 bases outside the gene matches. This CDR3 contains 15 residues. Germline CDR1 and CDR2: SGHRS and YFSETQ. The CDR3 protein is CASRTVLAGDYEQYF. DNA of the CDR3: TGCGCCAGCAGAACGGTACTAGCGGGAGACTACGAGCAGTACTTC.

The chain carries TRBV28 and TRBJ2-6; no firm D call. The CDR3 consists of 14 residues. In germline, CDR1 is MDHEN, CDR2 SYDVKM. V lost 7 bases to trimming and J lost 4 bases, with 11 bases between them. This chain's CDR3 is CASNFERGANVLTF. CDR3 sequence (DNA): TGTGCCAGCAACTTCGAGAGGGGGGCCAACGTCCTGACTTTC.

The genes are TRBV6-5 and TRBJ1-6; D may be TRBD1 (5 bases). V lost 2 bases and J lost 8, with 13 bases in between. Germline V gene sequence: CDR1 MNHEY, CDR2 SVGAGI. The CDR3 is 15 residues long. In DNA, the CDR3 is TGTGCCAGCAGTTACGGGGGGAGGTTGGATTCACCCCTCCACTTT. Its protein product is CASSYGGRLDSPLHF.

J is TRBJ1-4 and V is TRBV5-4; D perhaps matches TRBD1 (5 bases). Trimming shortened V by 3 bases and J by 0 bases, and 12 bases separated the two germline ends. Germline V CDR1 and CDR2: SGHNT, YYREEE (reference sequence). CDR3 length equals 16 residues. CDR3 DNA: TGTGCCAGCAGCTCAGGGCGAGTAACAACTAATGAAAAACTGTTTTTT. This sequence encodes CASSSGRVTTNEKLFF. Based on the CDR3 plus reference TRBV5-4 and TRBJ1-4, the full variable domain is ETGVTQSPTHLIKTRGQQVTLRCSSQSGHNTVSWYQQALGQGPQFIFQYYREEENGRGNFPPRFSGLQFPNYSSELNVNALELDDSALYLCASSSGRVTTNEKLFFGSGTQLSVL.

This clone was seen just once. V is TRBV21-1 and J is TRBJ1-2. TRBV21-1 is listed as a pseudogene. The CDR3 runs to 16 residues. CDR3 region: CASSKSLAIRGYGYTF. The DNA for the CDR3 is TGTGCCAGCAGCAAATCTCTCGCTATTCGGGGCTATGGCTACACCTTC.

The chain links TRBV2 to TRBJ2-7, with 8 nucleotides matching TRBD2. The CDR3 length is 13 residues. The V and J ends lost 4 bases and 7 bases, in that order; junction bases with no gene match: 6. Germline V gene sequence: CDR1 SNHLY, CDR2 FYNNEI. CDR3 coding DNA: TGTGCCAGCAGTGCCGGACTAGCTCAGGAGCAGTACTTC. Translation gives CASSAGLAQEQYF.

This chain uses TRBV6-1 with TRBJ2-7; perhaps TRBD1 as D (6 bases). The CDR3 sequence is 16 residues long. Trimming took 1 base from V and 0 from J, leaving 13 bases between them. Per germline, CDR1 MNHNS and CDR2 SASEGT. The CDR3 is CASSEVQGLTSYEQYF. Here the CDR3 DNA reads TGTGCCAGCAGTGAAGTGCAGGGGCTTACCTCCTACGAGCAGTACTTC.

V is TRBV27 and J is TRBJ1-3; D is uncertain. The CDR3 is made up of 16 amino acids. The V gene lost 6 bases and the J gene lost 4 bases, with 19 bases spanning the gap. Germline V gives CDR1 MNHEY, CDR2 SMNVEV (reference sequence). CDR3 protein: CASREKRALRGNTIYF. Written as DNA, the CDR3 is TGTGCCAGCAGGGAAAAGCGGGCCTTAAGAGGAAACACCATATATTTT.

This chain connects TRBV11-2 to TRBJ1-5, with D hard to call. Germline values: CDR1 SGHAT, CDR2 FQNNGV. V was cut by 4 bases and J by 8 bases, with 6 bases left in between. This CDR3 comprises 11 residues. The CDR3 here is CASSSSEPQHF. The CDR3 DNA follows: TGTGCCAGCAGCTCGTCGGAGCCCCAGCATTTT. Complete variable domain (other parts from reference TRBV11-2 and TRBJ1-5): EAGVAQSPRYKIIEKRQSVAFWCNPISGHATLYWYQQILGQGPKLLIQFQNNGVVDDSQLPKDRFSAERLKGVDSTLKIQPAKLEDSAVYLCASSSSEPQHFGDGTRLSIL.

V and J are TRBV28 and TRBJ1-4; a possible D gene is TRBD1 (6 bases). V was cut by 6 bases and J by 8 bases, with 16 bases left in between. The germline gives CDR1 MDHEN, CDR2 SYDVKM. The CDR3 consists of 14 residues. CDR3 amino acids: CASSASGVGEKLFF. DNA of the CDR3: TGTGCCAGCAGCGCCTCAGGGGTAGGAGAAAAACTGTTTTTT.

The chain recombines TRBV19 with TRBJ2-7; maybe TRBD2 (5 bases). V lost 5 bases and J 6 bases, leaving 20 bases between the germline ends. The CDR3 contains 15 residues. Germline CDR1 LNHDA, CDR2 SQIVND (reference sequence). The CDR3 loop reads CASSLLPLGVGEQYF. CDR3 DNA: TGTGCCAGTAGTCTCCTCCCTCTGGGAGTCGGCGAGCAGTACTTC.